The entry below describes one T cell receptor (beta chain). The data are from a study of control samples from healthy donors and cancer patients. Some clones are missing from TCRdb's copy, which holds only in-frame ones; the method was immunoSEQ multiplex PCR. The profile covers approximately 150,000 clones, with 85% to 90% appearing a single time and under 2% taken by the ten largest. Germline loops: CDR1 SEHNR, CDR2 FQNEAQ (reference sequence). Between the trimmed V and J ends, which lost 4 bases and 0 bases, there was a span of 10 bases. There are 15 residues in the CDR3. The TCR was taken from a man aged 18 to 35 in good health. Sequencing input: blood. V gene TRBV7-9 combines with J gene TRBJ2-1; tentatively, D is TRBD1 (5 bases). CDR3 protein: CASSSTRDSYNEQFF. CDR3 DNA sequence: TGTGCCAGCAGCTCTACCAGGGACTCCTACAATGAGCAGTTCTTC.